Listed here are 30 T cell receptor beta chains from one sample, sequenced in a study of human T cells and chemical hapten exposure. Using its own MiXCR run on the RACE reads, TCRdb lists one record per CDR3 protein. Here the sample spans about 380,000 distinct CDR3 sequences, about 6% being singletons. The time point denotes: patch test 2, 6 weeks after DPC sensitization. As for treatment: therapeutic diphenylcyclopropenone sensitization with weekly scalp DPC. The sequencing here drew on whole blood, taken in connection with sensitization to the hapten diphenylcyclopropenone (DPC). These receptors were taken from a woman younger than 35 with alopecia areata. Some clones in this sample may be carry-over from other donors' samples.

This chain connects TRBV11-2 to TRBJ2-3; D gene uncertain. Germline V CDR1 and CDR2: SGHAT, FQNNGV. The CDR3 is 15 amino acids. V gave up 3 bases and J gave up 4 bases, with 14 bases separating them. This CDR3 reads CASSFGIHVSDTQYF. CDR3 sequence (DNA): TGTGCCAGCAGCTTCGGTATCCATGTATCAGATACGCAGTATTTT.

The chain uses TRBV2 and TRBJ2-6, with D possibly matching TRBD2 (6 bases). The CDR3 length is 17 residues. V was pared by 5 bases and J by 4 bases, with 18 bases between. Germline CDR1 is SNHLY and CDR2 is FYNNEI. CDR3 DNA: TGTGCCAGCAGTCGGGAGAACTTGGGGTCCGGGGCCAACGTCCTGACTTTC. It is translated as CASSRENLGSGANVLTF.

The J gene is TRBJ1-4, the V gene TRBV4-1; tentative D call: TRBD1 (6 bases). Per the germline V gene, CDR1 is MGHRA and CDR2 is YSYEKL. The CDR3 runs to 17 residues. Trimming removed 4 bases at V and 2 bases at J, with 17 bases between. The CDR3: CASSPIPAGGTNEKLFF. The CDR3 coding sequence is TGCGCCAGCAGCCCCATACCCGCTGGGGGCACTAATGAAAAACTGTTTTTT.

The chain recombines TRBV4-1 with TRBJ2-1; possible D gene TRBD2, 6 bases. The V gene lost 0 bases and the J gene lost 2 bases, with 14 bases spanning the gap. Germline CDR1 MGHRA, CDR2 YSYEKL. The CDR3 spans 17 residues. CDR3 protein: CASSQEPGDPTYNEQFF. DNA for the CDR3: TGCGCCAGCAGCCAAGAGCCGGGGGATCCTACCTACAATGAGCAGTTCTTC.

The CDR3 DNA reads TGTGCCAGCAGTTACGGTTGGGCAGGGGGCACAGATACGCAGTATTTT. This gives the protein CASSYGWAGGTDTQYF. This rearrangement joins TRBV6-5 to TRBJ2-3; D perhaps matches TRBD1 (6 bases). Trimming took off 2 bases at V and 1 base at J, with 13 bases between the two ends. The CDR3 has 16 amino acids. The germline V gene encodes CDR1 MNHEY and CDR2 SVGAGI.

This clonotype was picked up many times. The chain is built from TRBV7-2 and TRBJ1-5; 7 positions agree with TRBD1. The V gene end was trimmed by 5 bases and the J gene end by 9 bases; junction bases not matched to a gene: 7. This CDR3 contains 13 residues. Germline CDR1 is SGHTA and CDR2 is FQGNSA. The CDR3 region has the DNA TGTGCCAGCAGCCCGCAGGGGGGTGGGCCCCAGCATTTT. Residues: CASSPQGGGPQHF. The variable domain in full, completed from reference TRBV7-2 and TRBJ1-5, reads GAGVSQSPSNKVTEKGKDVELRCDPISGHTALYWYRQSLGQGLEFLIYFQGNSAPDKSGLPSDRFSAERTGGSVSTLTIQRTQQEDSAVYLCASSPQGGGPQHFGDGTRLSIL.

This clonotype occurred a few times. The rearrangement joins TRBV7-2 to TRBJ2-1; D not certain. Trimming took 2 bases from V and 6 from J, leaving 11 bases between them. Germline CDR1 is SGHTA and CDR2 is FQGNSA. The CDR3 is 14 residues long. The CDR3 DNA reads as TGTGCCAGCAGCTTAAAGGGTTCAATCAATGAGCAGTTCTTC. This translates into CASSLKGSINEQFF.

This chain joins TRBV18 and TRBJ1-2; maybe TRBD1 (6 bases). This CDR3 is built from 16 residues. The V end lost 2 bases, the J end lost 6 bases, and 19 bases lay between the germline ends. Germline V CDR1 and CDR2: KGHSH, LQKENI. The CDR3 DNA reads as TGTGCCAGCTCACCAATCGGGACACTCAAAAGGGATGGCTACACCTTC. Translating gives CASSPIGTLKRDGYTF.

The sample holds many counts of this clonotype. V and J are TRBV27 and TRBJ1-1, with TRBD1 as a possible D gene (5 bases). CDR1 is MNHEY and CDR2 is SMNVEV in the germline V gene (reference sequence). The CDR3 extends over 14 amino acids. V was trimmed by 6 bases and J by 4 bases, leaving 15 bases between them. For the CDR3, the DNA is TGTGCCAGCAGGCGAAGCCAGGGAGGCACTGAAGCTTTCTTT. Protein sequence: CASRRSQGGTEAFF.

V is TRBV3-1 and J is TRBJ1-1; D gene uncertain. The germline CDR1 and CDR2 sequences are LGHDT and YNNKEL (reference sequence). The CDR3 is made up of 13 amino acids. Trimming stripped 4 bases from V and 3 bases from J, with 9 bases between. CDR3 sequence (DNA): TGTGCCAGCAGCCGACTGGCGGACACTGAAGCTTTCTTT. Amino acid sequence: CASSRLADTEAFF.

This clonotype was recorded at least ten times. The genes are TRBV27 and TRBJ2-3; D is possibly TRBD2 (6 bases). This CDR3 is built from 14 residues. Germline V CDR1 and CDR2: MNHEY, SMNVEV (reference sequence). V lost 4 bases and J 4 bases, leaving 12 bases between the germline ends. The CDR3 sequence is CASSSGRWADTQYF. CDR3 in DNA: TGTGCCAGCAGTTCAGGGAGGTGGGCAGATACGCAGTATTTT.

Worth noting for this clonotype: The junction differs from germline at one of its ends, possibly a read error. The rearrangement joins TRBV2 to TRBJ1-4; D not resolved. This CDR3 contains 15 residues. Per the germline V gene, CDR1 is SNHLY and CDR2 is FYNNEI. The CDR3 sequence: CTSSERAGSPEKLFF. The CDR3 DNA reads as TGTACCAGCAGTGAACGGGCAGGCTCCCCAGAAAAACTGTTTTTT.

There are many counts of this clonotype. This sequence joins TRBV4-3 and TRBJ1-1; TRBD1 is a possible D gene (5 bases). With 1 base removed from V and 2 bases from J, the gap between germline ends came to 11 bases. The germline gives CDR1 LGHNA, CDR2 YSLEER. CDR3 length equals 15 residues. CDR3 sequence reads: CASSQGRGANTEAFF. DNA of the CDR3: TGCGCCAGCAGCCAAGGGCGGGGCGCAAACACTGAAGCTTTCTTT.

This clonotype appeared many times. The chain's CDR3 is CASSPRGLSNQPQHF. The CDR3 DNA sequence: TGTGCCAGCAGCCCTCGGGGGTTGAGCAATCAGCCCCAGCATTTT. The genes are TRBV28 and TRBJ1-5; D may be TRBD1 (5 bases). The CDR3 length is 15 residues. The V end lost 6 bases, the J end lost 1 base, and 13 bases lay between the germline ends. CDR1 is MDHEN and CDR2 is SYDVKM in the germline V gene. The full variable domain, its missing parts supplied by reference TRBV28 and TRBJ1-5, is DVKVTQSSRYLVKRTGEKVFLECVQDMDHENMFWYRQDPGLGLRLIYFSYDVKMKEKGDIPEGYSVSREKKERFSLILESASTNQTSMYLCASSPRGLSNQPQHFGDGTRLSIL.

In this sample, this clonotype turned up many times. The chain uses TRBV6-2 or TRBV6-3 and TRBJ1-1, with a weak D call TRBD1 (5 bases). Trimming stripped 6 bases from V and 2 bases from J, with 13 bases between. This CDR3 spans 14 amino acids. CDR1 MNHEY and CDR2 SVGEGT come from the germline V gene. CDR3 DNA sequence: TGTGCCAGCAGACAAGCTCGGGACAACACTGAAGCTTTCTTT. Translating it yields CASRQARDNTEAFF.

CDR3 in amino acids: CASSLRDSSPSTDTQYF. As DNA, the CDR3 is TGTGCCAGCAGTTTAAGAGACAGTAGTCCTAGCACAGATACGCAGTATTTT. The genes are TRBV27 and TRBJ2-3; tentatively, D is TRBD1 (5 bases). The CDR3 runs to 17 residues. V lost 2 bases to trimming and J lost 0 bases, with 15 bases between them. Germline CDR1 is MNHEY and CDR2 is SMNVEV (reference sequence).

The table lists this clonotype with many counts. The chain uses TRBV7-9 and TRBJ2-1; TRBD2 is a possible D gene (5 bases). Trimming removed 5 bases from V and 2 bases from J, with 10 bases in between. Germline V gene data show CDR1 as SEHNR and CDR2 as FQNEAQ (reference sequence). The CDR3 loop spans 14 amino acids. CDR3 DNA sequence: TGTGCCAGCAGCCACGACGGGGCCTACAATGAGCAGTTCTTC. Its protein is CASSHDGAYNEQFF.

This clonotype has at least ten counts. The chain employs TRBV10-3 and TRBJ1-5; D ambiguous. Germline V gene lookup returns CDR1 ENHRY and CDR2 SYGVKD. Trimming took off 3 bases at V and 0 bases at J, with 6 bases between the two ends. The CDR3 length is 14 residues. CDR3 sequence: CAISDSNSNQPQHF. CDR3 DNA: TGTGCCATCAGTGACAGTAATAGCAATCAGCCCCAGCATTTT.

This clonotype was picked up many times. The V gene is TRBV2, the J gene TRBJ1-2, with 8 bases identical to TRBD1. CDR3 length: 15 amino acids. V gave up 6 bases and J gave up 2 bases; unmatched junction bases: 8. Germline-derived CDR1 and CDR2 are SNHLY and FYNNEI. CDR3 protein: CASRLRQGLNYGYTF. For the CDR3, the DNA is TGTGCCAGCAGGCTGAGACAGGGGTTGAACTATGGCTACACCTTC.

This clonotype was observed a few times. The chain couples TRBV28 to TRBJ2-7; D is uncertain. CDR1 and CDR2 from the germline V gene are MDHEN and SYDVKM. Trimming pared 4 bases from V and 0 bases from J, leaving 7 bases between. The CDR3 spans 13 residues. The CDR3 here is CASSSRLSYEQYF. CDR3 DNA sequence: TGTGCCAGCAGTTCCCGACTCTCCTACGAGCAGTACTTC.

In its sample, this clonotype was seen a few times. This chain connects TRBV5-6 to TRBJ1-1; D unresolved. This CDR3 region has 17 residues. Germline values: CDR1 SGHDT, CDR2 YYEEEE. V dropped 5 bases and J dropped 3 bases, with 23 bases sitting between them. Here the CDR3 reads CASSSTSRRVVYTEAFF. CDR3 nucleotide sequence: TGTGCCAGCAGTTCCACCTCTAGGCGGGTAGTGTACACTGAAGCTTTCTTT.

The chain uses TRBV4-3 and TRBJ2-3; D is possibly TRBD1 or TRBD2 (5 bases each). This CDR3 is 15 amino acids long. Germline V gene lookup returns CDR1 LGHNA and CDR2 YSLEER. Trimming pared 0 bases from V and 0 bases from J, leaving 7 bases between. This CDR3 is CASSQDGASTDTQYF. CDR3 DNA: TGCGCCAGCAGCCAAGACGGGGCTAGCACAGATACGCAGTATTTT.

This clonotype was seen ten or more times. The gene calls are TRBV27 and TRBJ1-1; 7 nucleotides align to TRBD1. The CDR3 covers 19 residues. Trimming cost V 4 bases and J 2 bases; bases outside gene matches: 19. Germline assignment: CDR1 MNHEY and CDR2 SMNVEV (reference sequence). The CDR3 is CASSSFPPGTASGNTEAFF. The CDR3 nucleotides are TGTGCCAGCAGTTCCTTTCCCCCCGGGACAGCTAGTGGAAACACTGAAGCTTTCTTT.

There are many counts of this clonotype. This chain connects TRBV4-2 to TRBJ2-4, with TRBD2 identical over 7 bases. The CDR3 contains 17 residues. The germline gives CDR1 LGHNA, CDR2 YNFKEQ. V dropped 0 bases and J dropped 0; count of bases not matched to a gene: 5. This CDR3 is CASSQDRAGVAKNIQYF. The DNA for the CDR3 is TGTGCCAGCAGCCAAGATCGGGCGGGGGTAGCCAAAAACATTCAGTACTTC.

This clonotype was counted at least ten times. The V gene is TRBV27, the J gene TRBJ1-5; 10 nucleotides agree with TRBD1. Germline V gives CDR1 MNHEY, CDR2 SMNVEV (reference sequence). V was clipped by 5 bases and J by 6 bases; unmatched bases: 7. CDR3 size: 15 residues. The DNA of the CDR3 is TGTGCCAGCAGTGAGACAGGGGGCTTTGGTCAGCCCCAGCATTTT. Amino acid sequence: CASSETGGFGQPQHF.

This chain links TRBV6-5 with TRBJ2-5; 10 bases match TRBD1. Germline values: CDR1 MNHEY, CDR2 SVGAGI. The V gene end was trimmed by 2 bases and the J gene end by 10 bases; junction bases not matched to a gene: 10. The length of the CDR3 is 15 residues. This chain's CDR3 is CASSYTGTGAGDQYF. CDR3 in DNA: TGTGCCAGCAGTTACACCGGGACAGGGGCGGGAGACCAGTACTTC.

V is TRBV29-1 and J is TRBJ2-7; 8 nucleotides match TRBD1. V gave up 5 bases and J gave up 0 bases; unmatched junction bases: 6. The CDR3 runs to 14 residues. The germline CDR1 and CDR2 sequences are SQVTM and ANQGSEA. CDR3 sequence (DNA): TGCAGCGTTCTGACAGGGGTGAGCTCCTACGAGCAGTACTTC. This sequence encodes CSVLTGVSSYEQYF.

This clonotype showed up many times. This sequence joins TRBV6-1 and TRBJ1-5; tentatively, D is TRBD1 (5 bases). The V end lost 6 bases, the J end lost 5 bases, and 11 bases lay between the germline ends. The CDR3 spans 13 residues. CDR1 is MNHNS, CDR2 SASEGT, per germline. Here the CDR3 DNA reads TGTGCCAGCAGCGTGACAGCCCATCAGCCCCAGCATTTT. Its translation is CASSVTAHQPQHF.

This clonotype occurred many times. The V call is TRBV29-1, the J call TRBJ2-3, with D hard to call. Germline assignment: CDR1 SQVTM and CDR2 ANQGSEA. Trimming shortened V by 5 bases and J by 1 base, and 13 bases separated the two germline ends. The CDR3 totals 14 residues. CDR3 sequence (DNA): TGCAGCGTTAGCAAGGGATCGGGCACAGATACGCAGTATTTT. The encoded protein is CSVSKGSGTDTQYF.

This clonotype appeared a few times. The chain uses TRBV23-1 and TRBJ2-7; 7 bases line up with TRBD1. TRBV23-1 has ORF status, its function being uncertain. Unmatched junction bases numbered 9, after V lost 3 bases and J lost 4 bases. This CDR3 region has 15 residues. This CDR3 is CASSHGRGRTYEQYF. The CDR3 DNA reads TGCGCCAGCAGTCACGGAAGGGGGCGCACGTACGAGCAGTACTTC.